This T cell receptor (beta chain) was identified during a study of blood T cell repertoires in COVID-19. Overall study context: The United States, Italy and Spain supplied acute and convalescent COVID-19 samples.

Study processing details: Nucleated cell counts were estimated from reference gene primer amplification. This table comes from immunoSEQ multiplex PCR, and its TCRdb copy is limited to in-frame clones, with some not included. V, J and clone size were drawn from that table, and D and trimming were deduced from the DNA. The table records 150,000 or so clones, around 84% of them present only once. Trimming removed 6 bases from V and 4 bases from J; junction bases left unmatched: 9. The germline CDR1 and CDR2 sequences are SGHAT and FQNNGV. The CDR3 extends over 16 amino acids. The sample was PBMCs or T cells enriched from blood (not recorded which). This rearrangement joins TRBV11-2 to TRBJ2-2; 9 bases are shared with TRBD2. This sequence originates from a man aged 45 to 65 who had recovered from COVID-19. CDR3 in DNA: TGTGCCAGCAGTCCCCGGCTAGCGGGGTTCACCGGGGAGCTGTTTTTT. Protein sequence: CASSPRLAGFTGELFF.